One T cell receptor (beta chain) is described in this entry. Germline CDR1 and CDR2: KGHSH and LQKENI. V was shortened by 4 bases and J by 0 bases, with 15 bases between the two germline ends. The CDR3 length is 16 residues. This entry is derived from a study of control samples from healthy donors and cancer patients. Profiled with immunoSEQ multiplex PCR; TCRdb holds only in-frame clones, not every one. The sample has 150,000 to 200,000 clones, 70% to 90% seen once. What was sequenced was blood. The chain uses TRBV18 and TRBJ1-2; no clear D gene. The sequence was obtained from a man aged 30 to 39 in good health. CDR3 nucleotide sequence: TGTGCCAGCTCACTTGATTCAGGCGGAACTAACTATGGCTACACCTTC. Translation gives CASSLDSGGTNYGYTF.